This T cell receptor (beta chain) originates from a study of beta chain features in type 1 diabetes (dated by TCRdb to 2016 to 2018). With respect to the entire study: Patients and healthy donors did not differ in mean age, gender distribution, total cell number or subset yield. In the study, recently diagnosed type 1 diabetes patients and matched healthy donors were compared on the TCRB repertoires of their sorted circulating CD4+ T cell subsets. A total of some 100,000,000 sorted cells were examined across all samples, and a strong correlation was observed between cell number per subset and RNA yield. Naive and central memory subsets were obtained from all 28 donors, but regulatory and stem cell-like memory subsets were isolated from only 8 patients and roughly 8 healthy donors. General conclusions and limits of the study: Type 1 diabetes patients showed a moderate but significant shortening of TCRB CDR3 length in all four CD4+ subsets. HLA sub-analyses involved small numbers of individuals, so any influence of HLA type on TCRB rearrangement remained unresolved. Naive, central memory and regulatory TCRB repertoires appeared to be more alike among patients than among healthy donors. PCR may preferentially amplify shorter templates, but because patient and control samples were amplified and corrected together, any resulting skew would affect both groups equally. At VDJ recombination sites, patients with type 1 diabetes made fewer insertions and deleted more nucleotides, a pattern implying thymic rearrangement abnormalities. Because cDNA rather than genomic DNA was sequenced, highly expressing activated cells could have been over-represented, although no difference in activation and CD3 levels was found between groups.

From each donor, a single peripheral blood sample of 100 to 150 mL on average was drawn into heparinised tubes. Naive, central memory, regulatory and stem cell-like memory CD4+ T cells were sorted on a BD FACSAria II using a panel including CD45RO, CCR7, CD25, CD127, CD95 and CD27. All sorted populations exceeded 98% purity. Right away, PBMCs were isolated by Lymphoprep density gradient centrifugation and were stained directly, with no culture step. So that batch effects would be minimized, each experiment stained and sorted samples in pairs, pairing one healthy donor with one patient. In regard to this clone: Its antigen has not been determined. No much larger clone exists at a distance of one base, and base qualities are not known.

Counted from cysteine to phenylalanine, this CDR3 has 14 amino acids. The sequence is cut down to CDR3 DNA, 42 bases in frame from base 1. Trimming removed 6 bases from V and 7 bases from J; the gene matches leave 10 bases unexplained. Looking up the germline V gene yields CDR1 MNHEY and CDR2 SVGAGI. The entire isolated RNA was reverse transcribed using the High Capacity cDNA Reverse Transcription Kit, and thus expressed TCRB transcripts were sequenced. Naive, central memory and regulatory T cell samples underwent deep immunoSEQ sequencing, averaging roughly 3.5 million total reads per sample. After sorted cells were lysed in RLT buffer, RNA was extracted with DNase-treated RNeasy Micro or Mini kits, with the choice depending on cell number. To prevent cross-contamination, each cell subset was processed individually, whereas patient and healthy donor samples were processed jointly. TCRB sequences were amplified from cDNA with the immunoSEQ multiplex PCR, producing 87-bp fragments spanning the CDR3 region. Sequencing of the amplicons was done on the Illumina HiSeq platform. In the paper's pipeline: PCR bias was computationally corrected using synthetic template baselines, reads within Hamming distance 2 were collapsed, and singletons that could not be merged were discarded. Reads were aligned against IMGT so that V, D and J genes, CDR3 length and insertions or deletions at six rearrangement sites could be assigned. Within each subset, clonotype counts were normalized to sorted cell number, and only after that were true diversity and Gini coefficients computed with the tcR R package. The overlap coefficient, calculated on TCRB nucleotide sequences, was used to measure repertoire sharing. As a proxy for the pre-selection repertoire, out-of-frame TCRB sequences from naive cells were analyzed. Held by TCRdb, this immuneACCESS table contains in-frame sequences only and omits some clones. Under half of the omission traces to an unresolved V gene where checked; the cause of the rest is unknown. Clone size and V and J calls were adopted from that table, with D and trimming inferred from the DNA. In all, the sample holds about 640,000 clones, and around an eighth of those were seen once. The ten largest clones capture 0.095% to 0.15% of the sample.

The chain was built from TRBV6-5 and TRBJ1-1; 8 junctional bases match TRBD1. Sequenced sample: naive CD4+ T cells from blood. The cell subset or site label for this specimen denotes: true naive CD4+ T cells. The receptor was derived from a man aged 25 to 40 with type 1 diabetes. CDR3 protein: CASSLSTDRGEAFF. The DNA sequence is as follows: TGTGCCAGCAGCCTATCAACAGACAGGGGTGAAGCTTTCTTT.